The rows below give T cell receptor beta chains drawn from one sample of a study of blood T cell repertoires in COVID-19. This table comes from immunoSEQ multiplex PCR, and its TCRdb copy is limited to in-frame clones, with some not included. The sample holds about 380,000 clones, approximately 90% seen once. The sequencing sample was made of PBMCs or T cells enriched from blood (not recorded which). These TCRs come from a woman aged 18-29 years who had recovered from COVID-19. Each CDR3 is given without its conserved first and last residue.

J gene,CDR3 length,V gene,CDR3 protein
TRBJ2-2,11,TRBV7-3,ASSFRSTGELF
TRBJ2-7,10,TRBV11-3,ASSRESGEQY
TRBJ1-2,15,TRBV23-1,ASRLDRGAERSYGYT
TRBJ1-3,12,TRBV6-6,ASSPGTSGNTIY
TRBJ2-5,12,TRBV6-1,ASSFTDSGETQY
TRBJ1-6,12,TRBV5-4,ASSPPGGVSPLH
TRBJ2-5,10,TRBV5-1,ASSLVEETQY
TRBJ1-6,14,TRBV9,ASSVGQVVYNSPLH
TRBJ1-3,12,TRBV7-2,ASSAGLSGNTIY
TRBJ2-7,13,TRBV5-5,ASSLIQGDPYEQY
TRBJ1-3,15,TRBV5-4,ASSLGRGNAAGNTIY
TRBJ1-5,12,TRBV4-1,ASSQATSGQPQH
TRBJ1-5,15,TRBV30,AWKKGQGLHSNQPQH
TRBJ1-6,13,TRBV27,ASIGMTGDNSPLH
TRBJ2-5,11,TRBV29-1,SVDWQGQETQY
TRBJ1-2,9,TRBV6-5,ATRQNYGYT
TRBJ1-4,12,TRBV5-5,ASSSTGSPVSLF
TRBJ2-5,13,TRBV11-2,ASSLDGRGRQTQY
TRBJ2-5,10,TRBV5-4,ASSAARETQY
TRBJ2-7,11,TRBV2,AILAGDRYEQY
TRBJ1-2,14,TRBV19,ASSETVGGARYGYT
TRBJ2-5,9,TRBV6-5,ASTRRGTQY
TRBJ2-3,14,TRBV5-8,ASSYYRGRYTDTQY
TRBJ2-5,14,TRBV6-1,ASSDTSGDPQETQY
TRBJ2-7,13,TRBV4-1,ASSPRTGSSYEQY
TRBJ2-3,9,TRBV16,ASVPGGTQY
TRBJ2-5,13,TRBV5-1,ASSTTTGIQETQY
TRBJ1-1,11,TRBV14,ASSQDSPTEAF
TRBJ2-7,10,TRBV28,ASSLAGYEQY
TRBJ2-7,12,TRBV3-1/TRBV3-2,ASSQIIGGDEQY
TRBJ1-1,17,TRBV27,ASSSYYRDRDTGNTEAF
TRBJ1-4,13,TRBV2,ASKPGQGTNEKLF
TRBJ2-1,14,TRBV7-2,ASSLSGAFSYNEQF
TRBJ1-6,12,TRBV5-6,ASSPTGRRSPLH
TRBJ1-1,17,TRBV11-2,ASSSYRGLTGARGTEAF
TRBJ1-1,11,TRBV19,ASSIAPRGEAF
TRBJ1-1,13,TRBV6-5,ASSTSPGVVTEAF
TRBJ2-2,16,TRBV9,ASSVAGSGGPNTGELF
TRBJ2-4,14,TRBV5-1,ASSSGASGGLNIQY
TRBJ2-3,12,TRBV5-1,ASSLEGQIRSQY
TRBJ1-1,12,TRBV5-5,ASSLSPVNTEAF
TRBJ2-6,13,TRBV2,ASSGDRPGANVLT
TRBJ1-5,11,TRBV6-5,ASTERFNQPQH
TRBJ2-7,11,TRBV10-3,AISEVSSYEQY
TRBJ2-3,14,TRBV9,ASSVGASGGADTQY
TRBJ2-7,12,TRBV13,ASSTGQGAHEQY
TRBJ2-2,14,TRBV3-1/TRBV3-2,ASSRGTGGNTGELF
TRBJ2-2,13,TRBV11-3,ASSLARGSTGELF